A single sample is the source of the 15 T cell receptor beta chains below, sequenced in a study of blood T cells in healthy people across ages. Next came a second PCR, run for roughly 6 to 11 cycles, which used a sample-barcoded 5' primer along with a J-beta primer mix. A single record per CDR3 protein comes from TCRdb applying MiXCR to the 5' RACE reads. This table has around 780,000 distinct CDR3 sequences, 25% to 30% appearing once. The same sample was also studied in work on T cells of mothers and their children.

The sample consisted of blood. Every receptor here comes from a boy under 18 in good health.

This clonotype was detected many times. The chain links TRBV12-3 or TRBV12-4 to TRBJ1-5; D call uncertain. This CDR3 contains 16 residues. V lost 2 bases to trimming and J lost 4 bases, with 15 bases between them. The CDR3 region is CASSLSYAAANQPQHF. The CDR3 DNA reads TGTGCCAGCAGTTTAAGTTACGCGGCAGCAAATCAGCCCCAGCATTTT.

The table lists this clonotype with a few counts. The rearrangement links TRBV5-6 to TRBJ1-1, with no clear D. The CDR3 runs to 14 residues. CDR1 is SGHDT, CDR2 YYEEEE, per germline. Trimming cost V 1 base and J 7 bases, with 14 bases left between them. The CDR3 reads CASSLFGRALEAFF. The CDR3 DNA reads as TGTGCCAGCAGCTTGTTCGGTCGGGCACTTGAAGCTTTCTTT.

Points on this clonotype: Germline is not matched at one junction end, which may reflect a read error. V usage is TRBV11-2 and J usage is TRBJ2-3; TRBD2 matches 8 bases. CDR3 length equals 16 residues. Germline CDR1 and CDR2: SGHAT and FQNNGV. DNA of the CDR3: TGTGCCAGCAGCGAAGAGGCGTGGACTAGCACAGATACGCGGTATTTT. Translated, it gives CASSEEAWTSTDTRYF.

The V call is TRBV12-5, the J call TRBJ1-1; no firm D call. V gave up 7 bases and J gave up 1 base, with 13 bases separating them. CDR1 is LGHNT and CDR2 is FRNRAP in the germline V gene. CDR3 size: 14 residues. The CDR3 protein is CASALRTENTEAFF. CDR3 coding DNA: TGTGCTAGTGCCTTACGGACTGAGAACACTGAAGCTTTCTTT.

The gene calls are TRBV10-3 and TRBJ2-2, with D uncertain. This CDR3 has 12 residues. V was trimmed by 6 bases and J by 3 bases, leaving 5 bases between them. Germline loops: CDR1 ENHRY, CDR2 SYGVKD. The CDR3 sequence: CAISPDTGELFF. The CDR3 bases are TGTGCCATCAGCCCTGACACCGGGGAGCTGTTTTTT.

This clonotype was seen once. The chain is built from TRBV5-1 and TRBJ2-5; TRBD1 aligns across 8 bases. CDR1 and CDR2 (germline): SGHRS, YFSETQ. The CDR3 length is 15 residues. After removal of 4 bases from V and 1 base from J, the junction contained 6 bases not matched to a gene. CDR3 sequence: CASSPAGTGQETQYF. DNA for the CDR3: TGCGCCAGCAGCCCCGCTGGGACAGGCCAAGAGACCCAGTACTTC.

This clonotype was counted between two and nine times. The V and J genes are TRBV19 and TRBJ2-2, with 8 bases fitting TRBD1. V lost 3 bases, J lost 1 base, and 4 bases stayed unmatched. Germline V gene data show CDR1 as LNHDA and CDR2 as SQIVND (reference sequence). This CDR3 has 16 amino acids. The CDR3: CASSIRGRLNTGELFF. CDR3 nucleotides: TGTGCCAGTAGTATCAGGGGGCGATTGAACACCGGGGAGCTGTTTTTT.

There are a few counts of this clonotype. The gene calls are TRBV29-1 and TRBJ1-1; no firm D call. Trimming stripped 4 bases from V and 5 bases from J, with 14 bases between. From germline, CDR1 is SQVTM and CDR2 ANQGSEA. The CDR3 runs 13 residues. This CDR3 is CSVVAFRETEAFF. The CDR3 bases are TGCAGCGTTGTAGCGTTTAGGGAGACTGAAGCTTTCTTT.

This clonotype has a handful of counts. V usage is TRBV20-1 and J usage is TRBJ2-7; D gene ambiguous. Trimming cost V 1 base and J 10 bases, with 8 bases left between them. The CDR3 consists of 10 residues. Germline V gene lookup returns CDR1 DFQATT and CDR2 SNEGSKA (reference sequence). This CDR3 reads CSARAGPQYF. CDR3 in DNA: TGCAGTGCTAGAGCGGGTCCCCAGTACTTC.

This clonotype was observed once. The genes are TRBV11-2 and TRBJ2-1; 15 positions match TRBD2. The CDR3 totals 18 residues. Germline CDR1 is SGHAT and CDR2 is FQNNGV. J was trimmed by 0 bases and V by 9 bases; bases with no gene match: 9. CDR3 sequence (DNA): TGTGCCAGTAACCCGGGACTAGCGGGAGGAGGCTCCTACAATGAGCAGTTCTTC. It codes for CASNPGLAGGGSYNEQFF.

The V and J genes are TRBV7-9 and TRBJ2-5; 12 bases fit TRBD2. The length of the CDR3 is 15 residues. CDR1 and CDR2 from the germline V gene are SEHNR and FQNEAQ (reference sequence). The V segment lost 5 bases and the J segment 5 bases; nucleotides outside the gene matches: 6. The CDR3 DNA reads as TGTGCCAGCAGCACTGGACTAGCGGGGAGGGAGACCCAGTACTTC. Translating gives CASSTGLAGRETQYF.

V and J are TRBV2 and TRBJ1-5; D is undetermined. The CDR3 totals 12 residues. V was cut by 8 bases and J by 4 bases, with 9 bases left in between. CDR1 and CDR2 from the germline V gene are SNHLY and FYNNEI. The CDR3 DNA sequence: TGTGCCAGCGGGCTAGTTAATCAGCCCCAGCATTTT. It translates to CASGLVNQPQHF.

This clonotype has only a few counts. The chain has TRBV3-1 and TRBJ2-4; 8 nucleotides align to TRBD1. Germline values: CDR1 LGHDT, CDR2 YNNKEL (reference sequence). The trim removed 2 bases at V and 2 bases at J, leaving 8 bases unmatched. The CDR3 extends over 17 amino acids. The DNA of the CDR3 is TGTGCCAGCAGCCAACTCACAGGGGGAAGGACCAAAAACATTCAGTACTTC. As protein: CASSQLTGGRTKNIQYF.

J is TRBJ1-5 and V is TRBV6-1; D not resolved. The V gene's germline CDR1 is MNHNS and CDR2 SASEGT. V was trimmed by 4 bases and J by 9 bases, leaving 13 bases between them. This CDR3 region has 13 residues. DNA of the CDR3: TGTGCCAGCAGTGCTTCCCGTACGACGCCCCAGCATTTT. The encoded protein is CASSASRTTPQHF.

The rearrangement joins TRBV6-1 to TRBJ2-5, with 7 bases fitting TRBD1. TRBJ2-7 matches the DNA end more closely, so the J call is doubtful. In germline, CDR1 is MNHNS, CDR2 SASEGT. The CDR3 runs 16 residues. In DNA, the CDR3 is TGTGCCAGCAGTCGTCAGACAGGGAGTAGCTCCTACGAGCAGTACTTC. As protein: CASSRQTGSSSYEQYF.